The 29 T cell receptor beta chains listed next were all sequenced from one sample in a study of T cells in Graves' hyperthyroidism and ophthalmopathy. The investigators amplified TCR beta CDR3 regions from RNA transcripts. An initial round of RT-PCR targeting the TCR CDR3 relied on the HTBI primer set. TCRdb redid the calling of the multiplex PCR reads with MiXCR, one entry per CDR3 protein. The sample includes fewer than 300,000 distinct CDR3 sequences, less than 30% seen only once; the top ten take approximately 30%. Sequences were obtained from blood. The receptor source for this set is a man between 35 and 55 years old with Graves' hyperthyroidism that later progressed to Graves' ophthalmopathy.

This clonotype was picked up many times. The chain is built from TRBV12-3 or TRBV12-4 and TRBJ2-5; 12 bases agree with TRBD2. The V segment lost 6 bases and the J segment 7 bases; nucleotides outside the gene matches: 9. The CDR3 consists of 15 residues. CDR3 bases: TGTGCCAGCAGGACGACTAGCGGGAGTTGGGTGACCCAGTACTTC. Residues: CASRTTSGSWVTQYF.

The rearrangement joins TRBV12-3 or TRBV12-4 to TRBJ2-5, with D hard to call. The CDR3 totals 11 residues. V was trimmed by 7 bases and J by 5 bases, leaving 8 bases between them. The CDR3 loop reads CASTFAETQYF. The CDR3 DNA sequence: TGTGCCAGCACCTTTGCCGAGACCCAGTACTTC.

This clonotype was counted ten times or more. The chain combines TRBV12-3 or TRBV12-4 with TRBJ2-4, with D perhaps matching TRBD2 (6 bases). The germline V and J ends were trimmed by 3 bases and 4 bases, with 19 bases remaining between them. The CDR3 extends over 17 amino acids. CDR3 loop: CASSFFRGGLRKNIQYF. In DNA, the CDR3 is TGTGCCAGCAGTTTTTTTCGCGGAGGGCTCAGGAAAAACATTCAGTACTTC.

This clonotype showed up many times. The genes are TRBV11-1 and TRBJ2-2, with TRBD2 matching over 12 bases. The CDR3 loop spans 19 amino acids. Per the germline V gene, CDR1 is SGHAT and CDR2 is FQDESV (reference sequence). Losses at the gene ends were 5 bases for V and 5 bases for J; bases not matched to a gene: 15. The CDR3 here is CASSRPQTSGRRVTGELFF. DNA for the CDR3: TGTGCCAGCAGCCGACCTCAGACTAGCGGGAGAAGGGTTACCGGGGAGCTGTTTTTT. Together with reference TRBV11-1 and TRBJ2-2, the CDR3 gives the full variable domain: EAEVAQSPRYKITEKSQAVAFWCDPISGHATLYWYRQILGQGPELLVQFQDESVVDDSQLPKDRFSAERLKGVDSTLKIQPAELGDSAMYLCASSRPQTSGRRVTGELFFGEGSRLTVL.

The chain uses TRBV12-3 or TRBV12-4 and TRBJ1-5; D not resolved. This CDR3 has 13 residues. Trimming removed 6 bases at V and 6 bases at J, with 12 bases between. The chain's CDR3 is CASRGKTGQPQHF. DNA for the CDR3: TGTGCCAGCAGAGGGAAGACGGGTCAGCCCCAGCATTTT.

This clonotype was observed at least ten times. The chain recombines TRBV12-3 or TRBV12-4 with TRBJ1-1, with a possible D match to TRBD1 (5 bases). The CDR3 length is 12 residues. V gave up 5 bases and J gave up 3 bases, with 7 bases separating them. The CDR3 region is CASSGAHTEAFF. The CDR3 DNA sequence: TGTGCCAGCAGTGGGGCTCACACTGAAGCTTTCTTT.

This clonotype has a count of ten or more. The DNA of the CDR3 is TGTGCCTGGGCGTTGCCGGGGCGGGATCAGCCCCAGCATTTT. Its translation is CAWALPGRDQPQHF. The chain combines TRBV30 with TRBJ1-5; a possible D gene is TRBD1 (5 bases). The CDR3 spans 14 residues. Germline CDR1 reads GTSNPN; CDR2 reads SVGIG (reference sequence). Between the trimmed V and J ends, which lost 5 bases and 5 bases, there was a span of 16 bases.

This clonotype occurred many times. The chain carries TRBV7-8 and TRBJ2-2; TRBD2 matches at 9 bases. The CDR3 runs 15 residues. V lost 1 base and J lost 4; bases outside the gene matches: 1. Germline CDR1 is SGHVS and CDR2 is FQNEAQ. CDR3 protein: CASSLVAGVTGELFF. In DNA form, the CDR3 reads TGTGCCAGCAGCTTAGTAGCGGGGGTCACCGGGGAGCTGTTTTTT.

This clonotype was recorded many times. The rearrangement uses TRBV9 and TRBJ1-1; tentatively, D is TRBD1 (5 bases). The CDR3 length is 14 residues. Germline-derived CDR1 and CDR2 are SGDLS and YYNGEE. V was trimmed by 0 bases and J by 1 base, leaving 7 bases between them. CDR3 nucleotide sequence: TGTGCCAGCAGCGTAGCTCAGGGGAACACTGAAGCTTTCTTT. Its protein is CASSVAQGNTEAFF.

This clonotype has a single count. The chain combines TRBV28 with TRBJ2-7; D is uncertain. The CDR3 is made up of 14 amino acids. Deletions cut 3 bases from V and 2 bases from J, with 11 bases between. CDR1 and CDR2 (germline): MDHEN, SYDVKM. The chain's CDR3 is CASSFRSPPYEQYF. The CDR3 nucleotides read TGTGCCAGCAGTTTCCGTAGTCCCCCCTACGAGCAGTACTTC. The full variable domain, completed using reference TRBV28 and TRBJ2-7, is DVKVTQSSRYLVKRTGEKVFLECVQDMDHENMFWYRQDPGLGLRLIYFSYDVKMKEKGDIPEGYSVSREKKERFSLILESASTNQTSMYLCASSFRSPPYEQYFGPGTRLTVT.

The gene calls are TRBV19 and TRBJ1-1, with D tentatively TRBD1 (5 bases). Per germline, CDR1 LNHDA and CDR2 SQIVND (reference sequence). The CDR3 sequence is 14 residues long. Deletions cut 4 bases from V and 1 base from J, with 10 bases between. The CDR3 DNA reads TGTGCCAGTAGTACAGGGCCGGGGAACACTGAAGCTTTCTTT. It translates to CASSTGPGNTEAFF.

The chain joins TRBV11-2 to TRBJ2-7; perhaps TRBD1 as D (5 bases). The CDR3 consists of 13 residues. Per germline, CDR1 SGHAT and CDR2 FQNNGV. V was shortened by 8 bases and J by 4 bases, with 15 bases between the two germline ends. CDR3 DNA: TGTGCCAGCGGCCCAGCGCACAGGTACGAGCAGTACTTC. The encoded protein is CASGPAHRYEQYF.

This clonotype was seen ten or more times. V is TRBV5-1 and J is TRBJ2-5, with unresolved D. This CDR3 has 14 residues. The germline V gene encodes CDR1 SGHRS and CDR2 YFSETQ. The ends were cut back, 4 bases at V and 5 bases at J, with 15 bases in the middle. Written as DNA, the CDR3 is TGCGCCAGCAGCCTTCCGGAAAAAGGGGAGACCCAGTACTTC. Protein product: CASSLPEKGETQYF. The variable domain in full, completed from reference TRBV5-1 and TRBJ2-5, reads KAGVTQTPRYLIKTRGQQVTLSCSPISGHRSVSWYQQTPGQGLQFLFEYFSETQRNKGNFPGRFSGRQFSNSRSEMNVSTLELGDSALYLCASSLPEKGETQYFGPGTRLLVL.

This clonotype was seen ten or more times. The V and J genes are TRBV20-1 and TRBJ1-5; 11 nucleotides match TRBD1. Germline V gives CDR1 DFQATT, CDR2 SNEGSKA (reference sequence). CDR3 length: 22 amino acids. Trimming at V came to 0 bases and at J to 2 bases, leaving 21 bases not matched to a gene. The CDR3 sequence: CSARDLVRGRTGGASGNQPQHF. The CDR3 nucleotides are TGCAGTGCTAGAGATTTAGTAAGGGGACGGACAGGGGGCGCATCGGGCAATCAGCCCCAGCATTTT.

This clonotype came up a few times. The V and J genes are TRBV7-2 and TRBJ1-1; TRBD1 matches at 7 bases. Germline-derived CDR1 and CDR2 are SGHTA and FQGNSA. Trimming took 4 bases from V and 12 from J; bases not matched to a gene: 14. The CDR3 is 14 amino acids. CDR3 sequence reads: CASSSPGGIGRTFF. The CDR3 coding sequence is TGTGCCAGCAGCTCGCCAGGGGGAATCGGGAGAACTTTCTTT.

Ten or more counts support this clonotype. This chain links TRBV18 with TRBJ1-5; no reliable D call. Trimming took off 0 bases at V and 7 bases at J, with 13 bases between the two ends. Germline CDR1 KGHSH, CDR2 LQKENI. The CDR3 has 15 amino acids. This chain's CDR3 is CASSPPSRALQPQHF. The CDR3 DNA reads as TGTGCCAGCTCACCACCCTCTAGGGCATTGCAGCCCCAGCATTTT.

This clonotype came up many times. V and J are TRBV4-1 and TRBJ2-7; a possible D gene is TRBD2 (6 bases). Trimming left V 1 base short and J 0 bases short, with 22 bases between. The CDR3 covers 19 residues. In germline, CDR1 is MGHRA, CDR2 YSYEKL. Here the CDR3 DNA reads TGCGCCAGCAGCCAAGTCCCCCCTCCCCCCAGCGGGTCCTCCTACGAGCAGTACTTC. Translated: CASSQVPPPPSGSSYEQYF.

This clonotype was seen at least ten times. This CDR3 reads CSAPGTVNTEAFF. The CDR3 nucleotides read TGCAGTGCACCCGGGACGGTCAACACTGAAGCTTTCTTT. This chain joins TRBV20-1 and TRBJ1-1; D is perhaps TRBD1 (5 bases). Trimming pared 6 bases from V and 2 bases from J, leaving 13 bases between. The CDR3 spans 13 residues. Per germline, CDR1 DFQATT and CDR2 SNEGSKA (reference sequence).

This clonotype was seen many times. V is TRBV2 and J is TRBJ2-2, with 7 bases identical to TRBD2. In germline, CDR1 is SNHLY, CDR2 FYNNEI. Unmatched junction bases numbered 8, after V lost 6 bases and J lost 1 base. The CDR3 runs 16 residues. This CDR3 is CASRLKAGVNTGELFF. The DNA of the CDR3 is TGTGCCAGCAGACTGAAGGCGGGAGTGAACACCGGGGAGCTGTTTTTT.

The chain uses TRBV2 and TRBJ2-7; either TRBD1 or TRBD2 may fit D (5 bases each). Germline loops: CDR1 SNHLY, CDR2 FYNNEI. The CDR3 is 14 amino acids. V was trimmed by 4 bases and J by 12 bases, leaving 22 bases between them. DNA for the CDR3: TGTGCCAGCAGTGGTGAGGGGTCGAATCCGAAAAGGTACTTC. Protein sequence: CASSGEGSNPKRYF.

The table lists this clonotype with many counts. The rearrangement uses TRBV29-1 and TRBJ1-2; TRBD1 agrees at 8 bases. This CDR3 has 15 residues. V gave up 6 bases and J gave up 3 bases; unmatched junction bases: 12. CDR1 is SQVTM, CDR2 ANQGSEA, per germline. CDR3 region: CSVGPTGGRDYGYTF. CDR3 nucleotide sequence: TGCAGCGTAGGTCCAACAGGGGGTCGTGACTATGGCTACACCTTC.

The V gene is TRBV5-1, the J gene TRBJ2-7; no definite D call. The CDR3 is made up of 14 amino acids. The ends were cut back, 4 bases at V and 5 bases at J, with 16 bases in the middle. Germline CDR1 and CDR2: SGHRS and YFSETQ. Here the CDR3 reads CASSPLAREDEQYF. In DNA form, the CDR3 reads TGCGCCAGCAGCCCACTCGCCCGAGAGGACGAGCAGTACTTC. The full variable domain, rest sourced from reference TRBV5-1 and TRBJ2-7, is KAGVTQTPRYLIKTRGQQVTLSCSPISGHRSVSWYQQTPGQGLQFLFEYFSETQRNKGNFPGRFSGRQFSNSRSEMNVSTLELGDSALYLCASSPLAREDEQYFGPGTRLTVT.

In its sample, this clonotype was seen many times. Possible read error: a much larger clone is one base away. The genes are TRBV5-1 and TRBJ1-1, with no clear D. V gave up 2 bases and J gave up 3 bases, with 8 bases separating them. The CDR3 is 13 amino acids. Germline V gene lookup returns CDR1 SGHRS and CDR2 YFSETQ. DNA for the CDR3: TGCGCCAGCAGCTTTGGGCAGGACACTGAAGCTTTCTTT. The encoded protein is CASSFGQDTEAFF. Using reference TRBV5-1 and TRBJ1-1 for the parts outside the CDR3, the full variable domain is KAGVTQTPRYLIKTRGQQVTLSCSPISGHRSVSWYQQTPGQGLQFLFEYFSETQRNKGNFPGRFSGRQFSNSRSEMNVSTLELGDSALYLCASSFGQDTEAFFGQGTRLTVV.

This chain joins TRBV28 and TRBJ1-2; 8 positions match TRBD1. The germline CDR1 and CDR2 sequences are MDHEN and SYDVKM. The CDR3 contains 15 residues. With 4 bases clipped from V and 0 bases from J, the junction kept 4 bases outside the gene matches. The CDR3 DNA sequence: TGTGCCAGCAGTTCTACAGGGGGAGCTAACTATGGCTACACCTTC. Encoded protein: CASSSTGGANYGYTF.

The V gene is TRBV12-3 or TRBV12-4, the J gene TRBJ1-1; D remains ambiguous. This CDR3 has 14 amino acids. V was cut by 1 base and J by 4 bases, with 10 bases left in between. CDR3 nucleotide sequence: TGTGCCAGCAGTTTAGTGGCAGGCAGCACTGAAGCTTTCTTT. Its translation is CASSLVAGSTEAFF.

In this sample, this clonotype turned up many times. The chain carries TRBV2 and TRBJ2-5, with D perhaps matching TRBD2 (5 bases). With 2 bases removed from V and 5 bases from J, the gap between germline ends came to 9 bases. The CDR3 consists of 13 residues. Germline V CDR1 and CDR2: SNHLY, FYNNEI. CDR3 loop: CASSESREETQYF. CDR3 DNA: TGTGCCAGCAGTGAATCGAGGGAGGAGACCCAGTACTTC. Based on the CDR3 plus reference TRBV2 and TRBJ2-5, the full variable domain is EPEVTQTPSHQVTQMGQEVILRCVPISNHLYFYWYRQILGQKVEFLVSFYNNEISEKSEIFDDQFSVERPDGSNFTLKIRSTKLEDSAMYFCASSESREETQYFGPGTRLLVL.

In its sample, this clonotype was seen many times. The genes are TRBV12-3 or TRBV12-4 and TRBJ1-4; 8 bases fit TRBD1. The CDR3 has 14 residues. J lost 7 bases, V lost 5 bases, and 6 bases had no gene match. As DNA, the CDR3 is TGTGCCAGCAGTGCCACAGGGGGTGTTGAAAAACTGTTTTTT. It translates to CASSATGGVEKLFF.

This clonotype was recorded many times. The chain uses TRBV19 and TRBJ2-5; D possibly corresponds to TRBD2 (6 bases). Looked up from germline, CDR1 is LNHDA and CDR2 is SQIVND (reference sequence). The germline V and J ends were trimmed by 6 bases and 3 bases, with 17 bases remaining between them. The CDR3 loop spans 15 amino acids. In nucleotides, the CDR3 is TGTGCCAGTAGCAAATCCGGGGGACGGGAAGAGACCCAGTACTTC. Encoded protein: CASSKSGGREETQYF.

In the case of this clonotype: One end of the junction does not line up with germline, which may come from a read error. This chain connects TRBV6-5 to TRBJ1-5; TRBD1 matches 7 bases. The CDR3 loop spans 13 amino acids. CDR1 and CDR2 (germline): MNHEY, SVGAGI. The DNA for the CDR3 is TGTGCCAGCAGTAACTCAGGGGGACAGCCCCAGCATTTT. Translation: CASSNSGGQPQHF.